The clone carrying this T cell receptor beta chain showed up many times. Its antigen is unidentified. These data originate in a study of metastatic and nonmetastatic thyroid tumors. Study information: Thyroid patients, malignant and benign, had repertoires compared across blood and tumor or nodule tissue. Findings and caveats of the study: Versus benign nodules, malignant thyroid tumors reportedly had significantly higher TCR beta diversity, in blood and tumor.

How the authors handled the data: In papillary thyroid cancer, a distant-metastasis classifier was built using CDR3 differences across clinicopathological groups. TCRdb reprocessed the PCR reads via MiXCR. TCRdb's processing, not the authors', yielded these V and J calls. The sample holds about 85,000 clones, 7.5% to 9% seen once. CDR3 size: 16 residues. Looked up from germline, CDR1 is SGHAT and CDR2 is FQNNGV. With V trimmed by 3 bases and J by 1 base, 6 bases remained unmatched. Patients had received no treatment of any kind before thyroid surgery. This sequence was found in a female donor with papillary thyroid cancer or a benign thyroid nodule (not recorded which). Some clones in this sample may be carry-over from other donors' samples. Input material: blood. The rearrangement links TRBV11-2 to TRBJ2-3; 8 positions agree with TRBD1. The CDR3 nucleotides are TGTGCCAGCAGCTTGGGAGACAGGGGCCGCACAGATACGCAGTATTTT. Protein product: CASSLGDRGRTDTQYF.